The text below deals with one T cell receptor (beta chain). The data originate from a study of PD-L1 blockade in urothelial cancer. Study details: About 90% of the roughly 30 patients were men who had bladder-origin urothelial cancer.

Here immunoSEQ multiplex PCR was the method, and the copy in TCRdb shows in-frame clones only, minus some. The data show about 50,000 clones, roughly 80% seen once. V lost 0 bases, J lost 7 bases, and 3 bases stayed unmatched. The length of the CDR3 is 13 residues. Germline CDR1 and CDR2: SGHDT and YYEEEE. The chain employs TRBV5-6 and TRBJ2-5; 7 bases line up with TRBD2. The sample here was PBMCs, taken around atezolizumab (anti-PD-L1) treatment. The sequence derives from a man between 65 and 85 years old with urothelial cancer. Here the CDR3 reads CASSLGLAGTQYF. In DNA form, the CDR3 reads TGTGCCAGCAGCTTGGGACTAGCTGGGACCCAGTACTTC.